This TCR beta chain was retrieved from a study of T-cell memory formation after mild COVID-19. General study results and limits: CD4/CD8 balance characterized clones contracting day 15 to 85, and CD4+ skew characterized later expanders.

This clonotype was observed at least ten times. Its antigen is as yet unknown. TCRdb reprocessed the 5' RACE reads via MiXCR and lists one record per CDR3 protein. The sample lists some 120,000 distinct CDR3 sequences; about a sixth were seen once. CDR3 size: 13 residues. Trimming cost V 3 bases and J 1 base, with 6 bases left between them. The receptor was isolated from a man between 18 and 35 years old who had mild COVID-19 (a few samples of this study predate the infection). Cell type and time point are not known. The rearrangement uses TRBV12-3 or TRBV12-4 and TRBJ2-5, with D possibly called TRBD1 or TRBD2 (5 bases each). Sequenced: PBMCs or a T cell subset sorted from them (not recorded which). The CDR3: CASSLRGQETQYF. Here the CDR3 DNA reads TGTGCCAGCAGTTTGAGGGGCCAAGAGACCCAGTACTTC.